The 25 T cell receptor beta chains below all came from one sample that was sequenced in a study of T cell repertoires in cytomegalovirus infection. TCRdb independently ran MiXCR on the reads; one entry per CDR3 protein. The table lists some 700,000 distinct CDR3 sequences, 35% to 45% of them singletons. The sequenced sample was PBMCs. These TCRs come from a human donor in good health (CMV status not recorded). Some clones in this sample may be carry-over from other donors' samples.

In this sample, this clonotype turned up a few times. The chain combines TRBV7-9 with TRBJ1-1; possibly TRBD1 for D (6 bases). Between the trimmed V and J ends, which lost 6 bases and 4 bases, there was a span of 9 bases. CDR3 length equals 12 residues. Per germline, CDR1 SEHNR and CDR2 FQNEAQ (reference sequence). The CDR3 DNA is TGTGCCAGCAGACCGGGGGCCACTGAAGCTTTCTTT. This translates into CASRPGATEAFF.

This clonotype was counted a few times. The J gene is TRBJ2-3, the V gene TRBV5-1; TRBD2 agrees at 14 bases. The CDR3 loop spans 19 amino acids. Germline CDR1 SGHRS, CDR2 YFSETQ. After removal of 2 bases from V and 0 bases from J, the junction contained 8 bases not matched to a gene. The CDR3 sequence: CASSLTGLAGVGSTDTQYF. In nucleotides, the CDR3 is TGCGCCAGCAGCTTAACGGGACTAGCGGGAGTCGGTAGCACAGATACGCAGTATTTT. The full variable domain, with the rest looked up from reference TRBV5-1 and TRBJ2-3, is KAGVTQTPRYLIKTRGQQVTLSCSPISGHRSVSWYQQTPGQGLQFLFEYFSETQRNKGNFPGRFSGRQFSNSRSEMNVSTLELGDSALYLCASSLTGLAGVGSTDTQYFGPGTRLTVL.

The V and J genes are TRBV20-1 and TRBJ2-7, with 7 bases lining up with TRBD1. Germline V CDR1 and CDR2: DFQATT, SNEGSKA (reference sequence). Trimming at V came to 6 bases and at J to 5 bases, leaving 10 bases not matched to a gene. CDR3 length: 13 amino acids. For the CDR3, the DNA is TGCAGTGCGGGGACCGGCAGGGGGAACGAGCAGTACTTC. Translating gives CSAGTGRGNEQYF.

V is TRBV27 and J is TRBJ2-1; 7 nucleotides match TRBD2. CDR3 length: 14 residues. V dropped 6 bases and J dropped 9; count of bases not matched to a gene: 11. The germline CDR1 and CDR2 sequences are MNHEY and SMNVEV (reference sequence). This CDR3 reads CASRTLAAHGEQFF. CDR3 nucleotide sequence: TGTGCCAGCAGGACTCTAGCGGCCCATGGTGAGCAGTTCTTC.

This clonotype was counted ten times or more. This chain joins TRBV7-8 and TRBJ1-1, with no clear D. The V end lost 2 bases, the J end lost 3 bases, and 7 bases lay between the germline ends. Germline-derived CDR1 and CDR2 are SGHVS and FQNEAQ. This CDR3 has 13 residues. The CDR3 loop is CASSLRSYTEAFF. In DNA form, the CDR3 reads TGTGCCAGCAGCTTAAGGTCATACACTGAAGCTTTCTTT.

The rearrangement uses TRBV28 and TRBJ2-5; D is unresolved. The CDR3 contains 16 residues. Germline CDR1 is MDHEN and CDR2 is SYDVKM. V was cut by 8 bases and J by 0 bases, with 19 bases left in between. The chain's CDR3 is CASSPGRLMYQETQYF. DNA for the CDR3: TGTGCCAGCTCCCCCGGGCGCTTAATGTACCAAGAGACCCAGTACTTC.

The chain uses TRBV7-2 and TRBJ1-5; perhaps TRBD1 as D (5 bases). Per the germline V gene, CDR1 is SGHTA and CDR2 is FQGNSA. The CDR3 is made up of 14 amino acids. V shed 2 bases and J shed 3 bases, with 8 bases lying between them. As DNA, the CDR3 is TGTGCCAGCAGCTTAACAGGTACCAATCAGCCCCAGCATTTT. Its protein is CASSLTGTNQPQHF.

For the CDR3, the DNA is TGTGCCAGCAGAGGAGACACGGTGGGAACCCAGTACTTC. As protein: CASRGDTVGTQYF. V usage is TRBV28 and J usage is TRBJ2-5; D is unclear. Trimming shortened V by 6 bases and J by 8 bases, and 16 bases separated the two germline ends. This CDR3 spans 13 amino acids. The germline V gene has CDR1 MDHEN and CDR2 SYDVKM.

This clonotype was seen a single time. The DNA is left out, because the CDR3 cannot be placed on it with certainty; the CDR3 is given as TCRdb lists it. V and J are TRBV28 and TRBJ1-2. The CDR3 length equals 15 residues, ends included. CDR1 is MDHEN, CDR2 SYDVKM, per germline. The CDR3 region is CASIEGNLNNYGCTF.

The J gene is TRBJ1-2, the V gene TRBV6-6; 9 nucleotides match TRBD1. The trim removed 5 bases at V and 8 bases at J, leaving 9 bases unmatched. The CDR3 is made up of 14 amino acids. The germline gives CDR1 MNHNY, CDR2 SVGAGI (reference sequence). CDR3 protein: CASSPTGGARGYTF. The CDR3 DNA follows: TGTGCCAGCAGTCCCACAGGGGGCGCGAGAGGCTACACCTTC.

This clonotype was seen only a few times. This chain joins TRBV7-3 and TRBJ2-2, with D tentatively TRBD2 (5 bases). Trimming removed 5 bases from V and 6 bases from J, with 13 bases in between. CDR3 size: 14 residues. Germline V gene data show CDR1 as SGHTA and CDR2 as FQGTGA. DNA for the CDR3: TGTGCCAGCAGCGTCAGCGGTTTGGCCGGGGAGCTGTTTTTT. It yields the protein CASSVSGLAGELFF.

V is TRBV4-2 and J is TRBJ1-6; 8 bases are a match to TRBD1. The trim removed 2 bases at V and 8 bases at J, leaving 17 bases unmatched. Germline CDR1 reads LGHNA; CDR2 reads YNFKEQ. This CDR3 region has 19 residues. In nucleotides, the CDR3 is TGTGCCAGCAGCCAATACCCCGGGTTCGACAGGGGTTACGATTCACCCCTCCACTTT. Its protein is CASSQYPGFDRGYDSPLHF.

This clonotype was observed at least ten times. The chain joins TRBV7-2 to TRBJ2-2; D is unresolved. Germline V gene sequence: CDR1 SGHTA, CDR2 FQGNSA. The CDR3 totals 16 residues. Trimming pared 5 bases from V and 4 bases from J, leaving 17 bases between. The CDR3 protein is CASSRPPRGGTGELFF. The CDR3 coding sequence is TGTGCCAGCAGCCGGCCCCCGAGAGGTGGCACCGGGGAGCTGTTTTTT. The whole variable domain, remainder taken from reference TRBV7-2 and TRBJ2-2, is GAGVSQSPSNKVTEKGKDVELRCDPISGHTALYWYRQSLGQGLEFLIYFQGNSAPDKSGLPSDRFSAERTGGSVSTLTIQRTQQEDSAVYLCASSRPPRGGTGELFFGEGSRLTVL.

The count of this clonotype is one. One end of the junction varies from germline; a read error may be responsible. The CDR3 protein is CASSQAVGERGSFSTDTQYF. CDR3 nucleotides: TGTGCCAGCAGCCAAGCAGTCGGGGAGAGGGGATCTTTTAGCACAGATACGCAGTATTTT. This chain uses TRBV4-1 with TRBJ2-3; D might be TRBD1 or TRBD2, each matching 5 bases. CDR1 is MGHRA, CDR2 YSYEKL, per germline. The CDR3 covers 20 residues.

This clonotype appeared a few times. The CDR3 spells CASSQQGNEQFF. In nucleotides, the CDR3 is TGTGCCAGCAGCCAACAGGGTAATGAGCAGTTCTTC. The V gene is TRBV7-3, the J gene TRBJ2-1, with D perhaps TRBD1 (6 bases). The CDR3 is 12 residues long. Germline loops: CDR1 SGHTA, CDR2 FQGTGA. Deletions cut 5 bases from V and 7 bases from J, with 9 bases between. Using reference TRBV7-3 and TRBJ2-1 for the parts outside the CDR3, the full variable domain is GAGVSQTPSNKVTEKGKYVELRCDPISGHTALYWYRQSLGQGPEFLIYFQGTGAADDSGLPNDRFFAVRPEGSVSTLKIQRTERGDSAVYLCASSQQGNEQFFGPGTRLTVL.

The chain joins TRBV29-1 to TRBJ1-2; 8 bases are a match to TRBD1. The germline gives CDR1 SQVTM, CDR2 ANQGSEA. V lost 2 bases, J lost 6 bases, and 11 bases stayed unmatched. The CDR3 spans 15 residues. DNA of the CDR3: TGCAGCGTTGAAAATCGCGCTACAGGGGGAGATGGCTACACCTTC. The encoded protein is CSVENRATGGDGYTF.

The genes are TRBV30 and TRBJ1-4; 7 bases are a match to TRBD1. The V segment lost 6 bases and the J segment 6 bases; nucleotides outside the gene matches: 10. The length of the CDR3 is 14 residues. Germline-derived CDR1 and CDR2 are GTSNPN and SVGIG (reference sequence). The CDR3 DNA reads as TGTGCCTGTGGACCAGGGGGACGGGATGAAAAACTGTTTTTT. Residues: CACGPGGRDEKLFF.

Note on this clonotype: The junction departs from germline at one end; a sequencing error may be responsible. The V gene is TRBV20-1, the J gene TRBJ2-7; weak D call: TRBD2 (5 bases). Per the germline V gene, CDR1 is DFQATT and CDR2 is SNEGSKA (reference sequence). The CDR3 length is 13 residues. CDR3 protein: CSARESGGYEHYF. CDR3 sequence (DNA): TGCAGTGCTAGAGAGAGCGGCGGTTACGAGCATTACTTC.

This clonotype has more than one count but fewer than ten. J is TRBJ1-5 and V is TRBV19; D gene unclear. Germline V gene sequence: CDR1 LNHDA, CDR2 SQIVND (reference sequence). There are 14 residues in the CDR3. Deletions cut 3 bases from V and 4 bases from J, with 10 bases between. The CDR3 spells CASSMVEGNQPQHF. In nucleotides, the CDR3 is TGTGCCAGTAGTATGGTGGAGGGAAATCAGCCCCAGCATTTT.

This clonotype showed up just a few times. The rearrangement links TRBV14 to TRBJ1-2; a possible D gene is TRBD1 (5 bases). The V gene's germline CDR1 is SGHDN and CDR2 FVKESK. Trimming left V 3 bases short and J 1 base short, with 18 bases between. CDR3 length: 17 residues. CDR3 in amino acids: CASSHDNTGEYNYGYTF. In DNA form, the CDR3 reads TGTGCCAGCAGCCATGATAATACAGGAGAATATAACTATGGCTACACCTTC.

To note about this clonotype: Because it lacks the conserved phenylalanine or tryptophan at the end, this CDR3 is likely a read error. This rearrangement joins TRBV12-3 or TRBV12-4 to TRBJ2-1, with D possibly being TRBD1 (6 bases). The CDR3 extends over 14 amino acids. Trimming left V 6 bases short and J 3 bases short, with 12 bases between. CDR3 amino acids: CASRPGQSYNEQFL. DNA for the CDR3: TGTGCCAGCAGACCCGGACAGAGCTACAATGAGCAGTTCTTA.

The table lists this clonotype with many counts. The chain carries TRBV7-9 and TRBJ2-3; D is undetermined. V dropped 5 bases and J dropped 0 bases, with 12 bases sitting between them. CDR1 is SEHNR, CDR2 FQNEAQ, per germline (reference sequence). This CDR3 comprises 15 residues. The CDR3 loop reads CASSQIVGSTDTQYF. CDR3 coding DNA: TGTGCCAGCAGCCAGATAGTCGGTAGCACAGATACGCAGTATTTT.

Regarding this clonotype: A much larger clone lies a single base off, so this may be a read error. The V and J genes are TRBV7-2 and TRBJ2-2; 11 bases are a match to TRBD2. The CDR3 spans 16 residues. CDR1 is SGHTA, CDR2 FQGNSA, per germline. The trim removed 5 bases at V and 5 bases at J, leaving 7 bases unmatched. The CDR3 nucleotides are TGTGCCAGCAGCGTATTAGCGGGGGGGGCGACCGGGGAGCTGTTTTTT. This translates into CASSVLAGGATGELFF.

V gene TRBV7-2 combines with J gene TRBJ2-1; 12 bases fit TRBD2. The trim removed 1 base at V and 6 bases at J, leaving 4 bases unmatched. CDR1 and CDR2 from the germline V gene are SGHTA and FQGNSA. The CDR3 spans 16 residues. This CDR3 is CASSLVASGRANEQFF. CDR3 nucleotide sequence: TGTGCCAGCAGCTTAGTGGCTAGCGGGAGGGCCAATGAGCAGTTCTTC. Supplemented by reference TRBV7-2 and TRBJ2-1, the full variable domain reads GAGVSQSPSNKVTEKGKDVELRCDPISGHTALYWYRQSLGQGLEFLIYFQGNSAPDKSGLPSDRFSAERTGGSVSTLTIQRTQQEDSAVYLCASSLVASGRANEQFFGPGTRLTVL.

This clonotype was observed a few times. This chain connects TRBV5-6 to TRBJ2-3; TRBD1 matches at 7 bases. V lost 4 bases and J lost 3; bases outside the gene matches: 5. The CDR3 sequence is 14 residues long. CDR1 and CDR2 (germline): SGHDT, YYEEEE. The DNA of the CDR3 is TGTGCCAGCAGCCATCGGGACAGAACAGATACGCAGTATTTT. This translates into CASSHRDRTDTQYF.